This TCR beta chain appears in the sequencing data of a study of ipilimumab plus nivolumab after autologous stem cell transplantation. Study-level background: DLBCL patients had primary refractory or relapsed disease.

This clone has a single count. Trimming took off 4 bases at V and 8 bases at J, with 27 bases between the two ends. The CDR3 is made up of 19 amino acids. Looked up from germline, CDR1 is SGHVT and CDR2 is SQSDAQ. Generated by immunoSEQ multiplex PCR, the TCRdb table keeps only in-frame clones and is missing some. The table lists about 18,000 clones, more than 65% of them singletons. Checkpoint therapy with ipilimumab 1 mg/kg began 14 to 28 days after transplant. This receptor was obtained from a male donor with diffuse large B-cell lymphoma. Sequencing was performed on PBMCs, taken in a trial of ipilimumab plus nivolumab as post-transplant consolidation. This sequence joins TRBV7-4 and TRBJ1-6, with D unclear. The CDR3 coding sequence is TGTGCCAGCAGCTCCCCCCCCCGCGTCCCTAGGGTCCGGGATTCACCCCTCCACTTT. Translated: CASSSPPRVPRVRDSPLHF.